This is a list of T cell receptor beta chains from one sample in a study of T cells in Graves' hyperthyroidism and ophthalmopathy. MiXCR, applied by TCRdb to the multiplex PCR reads, yields one record per CDR3 protein. Of some 440,000 distinct CDR3 sequences listed, more than 15% were seen once; the top ten hold less than 15%. Sequenced sample: blood. The source is a woman younger than 35 with Graves' hyperthyroidism. Each CDR3 is given with its conserved first and last residue. D genes are given only for firm matches.

D gene	J gene	V gene	CDR3 protein
.	TRBJ1-3	TRBV7-2	CASSLVAGNTIYF
.	TRBJ2-7	TRBV20-1	CSARDFTDSLSFYEQYF
.	TRBJ1-1	TRBV7-8	CASSLVGRRNTEAFF
.	TRBJ1-1	TRBV4-3	CASSQDWEGAEAFF
.	TRBJ2-7	TRBV4-1	CASSNPGVLSYEQYF
.	TRBJ2-2	TRBV11-2	CASSWDTTTGELFF
TRBD2	TRBJ2-1	TRBV10-3	CAISQTSGRVEQFF
.	TRBJ2-7	TRBV7-9	CASSFPTDKSYEQYF
.	TRBJ2-1	TRBV6-2/TRBV6-3	CASTKVQGSYNEQFF
TRBD2	TRBJ2-3	TRBV20-1	CSADTPLAGGDTQYF
TRBD1	TRBJ2-7	TRBV27	CASSLSGTGNYEQYF
TRBD2	TRBJ2-7	TRBV6-2/TRBV6-3	CASSYRTSGGLTYEQYF
TRBD1	TRBJ1-6	TRBV6-2/TRBV6-3	CAGGQGASSPLHF
.	TRBJ2-2	TRBV6-1	CASSASAPGNTGELFF
.	TRBJ2-5	TRBV20-1	CSAINPGGNQETQYF
.	TRBJ1-1	TRBV18	CATSKKGGTEAFF
TRBD1	TRBJ1-2	TRBV3-1	CASSQGGQGDGYTF
.	TRBJ1-4	TRBV7-8	CASSSDPGEKLFF
TRBD2	TRBJ2-1	TRBV7-2	CASSLGTSGGLGNEQFF
.	TRBJ2-5	TRBV7-8	CASSLEQGATQYF
.	TRBJ2-3	TRBV5-5	CASSLSSSDTQYF
TRBD1	TRBJ2-5	TRBV20-1	CSARGGQAGKETQYF
.	TRBJ1-5	TRBV7-9	CASSLGRGGEGQPQHF
.	TRBJ1-5	TRBV28	CASSLIAITPTHSNQPQHF
.	TRBJ2-1	TRBV5-1	CASSLRSNSYNEQFF
.	TRBJ1-1	TRBV7-9	CASSLLVTEAFF
TRBD1	TRBJ2-3	TRBV6-1	CASSSGTGLDTQYF
TRBD2	TRBJ2-3	TRBV7-3	CASSLGGLAGDTQYF
TRBD2	TRBJ2-1	TRBV6-1	CASIAGGPYNEQFF
.	TRBJ2-1	TRBV15	CATSRAVLTSYNEQFF
.	TRBJ1-3	TRBV2	CASTYFEGGDSGNTIYF
TRBD1	TRBJ1-1	TRBV7-3	CASSLGDRARRTEAFF
TRBD1	TRBJ1-1	TRBV6-1	CASSHVGTGNTEAFF
.	TRBJ1-5	TRBV5-8	CASSWGPDRRSQHF
.	TRBJ2-2	TRBV2	CASSDFSTGELFF
TRBD1	TRBJ2-7	TRBV20-1	CSARSRDRVAYEQYF
TRBD1	TRBJ1-4	TRBV3-1	CASSLMTGLNEKLFF
.	TRBJ1-1	TRBV7-9	CASSPGGATEAFF
.	TRBJ1-1	TRBV9	CASSVDPGQGIITEAFF
.	TRBJ2-1	TRBV7-3	CASSSYGQSSYNEQFF
.	TRBJ1-1	TRBV24-1	CATSDNRKAFF
TRBD1	TRBJ1-4	TRBV7-9	CASSWTGLNEKLFF
TRBD2	TRBJ2-1	TRBV20-1	CSASPLLAGGPVRDNEQFF
.	TRBJ1-5	TRBV19	CASSREGQDFLPQPQHF
TRBD1	TRBJ2-3	TRBV28	CASAEPGQNTDTQYF
.	TRBJ2-5	TRBV7-9	CASSPVEQRDQETQYF
TRBD1	TRBJ1-3	TRBV7-2	CASSEQGAIRNTIYF
TRBD2	TRBJ2-1	TRBV2	CARGAGAGGKYNEQFF